One sample yielded the 10 T cell receptor beta chains listed below, sequenced in a study of regulatory T cells in long-lasting Graves disease. CDR3 regions were amplified by Arm-PCR using iRepertoire HTBI primers to build TCR beta libraries. TCRdb re-derived calls from the multiplex PCR reads in MiXCR, one entry per CDR3 protein. This sample has 600,000 to 850,000 distinct CDR3 sequences, with about 32% found just once. Time point defined: persistent/refractory GD, antithyroid drugs over 5 years with positive TRAb. Researchers made the TCR library from RNA that was extracted from PBMCs. The input for sequencing was peripheral blood mononuclear cells (PBMCs), taken when the disease was refractory, from a patient treated with antithyroid drugs. The receptor source for this set is a female donor with Graves disease.

CDR3 protein: CASSLTVSGSTEAFF. CDR3 DNA: TGTGCCAGCAGCTTAACTGTTTCAGGGAGCACTGAAGCTTTCTTT. The chain employs TRBV7-3 and TRBJ1-1, with D tentatively TRBD1 (5 bases). The germline V gene has CDR1 SGHTA and CDR2 FQGTGA. The CDR3 has 15 amino acids. V lost 0 bases to trimming and J lost 4 bases, with 12 bases between them.

This clonotype was counted ten times or more. The CDR3 is CASSMTKGETQYF. The CDR3 DNA follows: TGTGCCAGCAGTATGACGAAGGGGGAGACCCAGTACTTC. V gene TRBV6-1 combines with J gene TRBJ2-5, with D perhaps TRBD1 (5 bases). Deletions cut 5 bases from V and 5 bases from J, with 12 bases between. This CDR3 has 13 amino acids. CDR1 is MNHNS and CDR2 is SASEGT in the germline V gene.

There are a few counts of this clonotype. The chain uses TRBV18 and TRBJ1-4; no firm D call. The ends were cut back, 1 base at V and 0 bases at J, with 9 bases in the middle. Germline lookup yields CDR1 KGHSH and CDR2 LQKENI. The CDR3 runs 16 residues. CDR3 sequence (DNA): TGTGCCAGCTCACCACTCGCACTCGCAACTAATGAAAAACTGTTTTTT. The encoded protein is CASSPLALATNEKLFF.

This clonotype has a handful of counts. This chain uses TRBV6-5 with TRBJ2-7; TRBD1 might be the D (6 bases). Trimming cost V 2 bases and J 7 bases, with 12 bases left between them. CDR1 is MNHEY, CDR2 SVGAGI, per germline. The CDR3 sequence is 13 residues long. The CDR3: CASSYETGLEQYF. In nucleotides, the CDR3 is TGTGCCAGCAGTTACGAAACAGGGCTGGAGCAGTACTTC.

This clonotype came up a few times. This chain uses TRBV12-3 or TRBV12-4 with TRBJ2-7; D remains unclear. The CDR3 has 14 amino acids. V shed 10 bases and J shed 2 bases, with 18 bases lying between them. The CDR3 sequence: CATTLPQSPYEQYF. The CDR3 DNA sequence: TGTGCCACCACTTTACCACAAAGCCCCTACGAGCAGTACTTC.

This clonotype was detected only a few times. The chain carries TRBV7-9 and TRBJ2-6; 11 bases fit TRBD1. Germline V gene lookup returns CDR1 SEHNR and CDR2 FQNEAQ (reference sequence). The CDR3 is made up of 17 amino acids. Unmatched junction bases numbered 6, after V lost 6 bases and J lost 2 bases. The CDR3 is CASRRGQGAPGANVLTF. CDR3 DNA: TGTGCCAGCAGACGTGGACAGGGGGCCCCTGGGGCCAACGTCCTGACTTTC.

This clonotype was seen only a few times. V gene TRBV29-1 combines with J gene TRBJ1-1, with D perhaps TRBD1 (5 bases). V lost 4 bases and J lost 5, with 17 bases in between. The CDR3 runs 14 residues. Germline V gives CDR1 SQVTM, CDR2 ANQGSEA. CDR3 DNA: TGCAGCGTTGTCGGCGTATGGGGGGGTACTGAAGCTTTCTTT. Its translation: CSVVGVWGGTEAFF.

This clonotype showed up many times. The chain is built from TRBV28 and TRBJ1-2; perhaps TRBD1 as D (6 bases). Germline CDR1 MDHEN, CDR2 SYDVKM. Trimming pared 5 bases from V and 2 bases from J, leaving 18 bases between. The CDR3 runs 16 residues. The CDR3 is CASSPWATGRNYGYTF. The CDR3 nucleotides are TGTGCCAGCAGTCCTTGGGCGACAGGACGGAACTATGGCTACACCTTC.

The rearrangement joins TRBV11-3 to TRBJ2-2; D gene uncertain. In germline, CDR1 is SGHNT, CDR2 YENEEA. This CDR3 contains 14 residues. Trimming cost V 5 bases and J 3 bases, with 10 bases left between them. The DNA of the CDR3 is TGTGCCAGCAGCCCCGGGTCCTACACCGGGGAGCTGTTTTTT. Residues: CASSPGSYTGELFF.

A word on this clonotype: The junction departs from the called germline gene at one end, perhaps through a read error. The chain has TRBV14 and TRBJ1-1, with 8 bases identical to TRBD1. The CDR3 consists of 15 residues. CDR1 SGHDN and CDR2 FVKESK come from the germline V gene. The CDR3 DNA follows: TGTGCCGGCAGCCAGACCGCAGGGGGCTACACTGAAGCTTTCTTT. As protein: CAGSQTAGGYTEAFF.